The entry that follows covers one T cell receptor beta chain sequence. Its antigen specificity is not known. Per-base quality was not reported, and no clone a single base away is much larger than it. RNA was extracted with the RNeasy kit and roughly 0.5 to 1 ug was reverse transcribed using random hexamers. TCR beta CDR3 regions were amplified with the immunoSEQ multiplex PCR assay covering 54 Vbeta and 13 Jbeta segments. Bias from PCR amplification was corrected by using a synthetic template baseline for primer optimization and for computational correction. The original pipeline was this. Reads were annotated to V, D and J genes per IMGT and analyzed with immunoSEQ Analyzer, keeping only productive sequences. Clonality was calculated as one minus the Shannon entropy normalized by log2 of the number of productive unique sequences. Public and private clones were assessed among the 100 most prevalent clones of each patient and control. Clones were defined as Susac-specific when absent from the healthy and MS cohorts, from about 1,100 published viral clones and from other ImmuneACCESS disease sequences. The raw public reads went through TCRdb reprocessing: fastp at Q25, MiXCR clone calling, in-frame beta chains kept. Entries that share a CDR3 protein sequence are merged under the most common genes and DNA. The V and J calls were not made by the authors but by TCRdb's processing. This sample holds some 77,000 distinct CDR3 sequences; approximately 94% were observed only once. The ten top clones hold roughly 0.56% of the sample.

High-throughput TCR beta sequencing profiled peripheral blood CD8+ and CD4+ T cells from healthy donors, Susac syndrome patients and multiple sclerosis patients. Recently defined diagnostic criteria for definite or probable disease were met by the Susac syndrome patients. Bulk CD8+ and CD4+ T cells were purified magnetically by negative isolation, whereas CD8+ TEMRA cells were enriched by FACS. Blood was drawn into EDTA tubes, processed within 24 hours, and PBMCs were isolated by density gradient centrifugation. PBMCs intended for TCR sequencing were frozen in liquid nitrogen and were later thawed in a 37 degrees C water bath. The sorted or isolated CD4+, CD8+ and CD8+ TEMRA cells had a purity of 90% or higher. This sample was included in a study of CD8 T cells in Susac syndrome (dated by TCRdb to the late 2010s). For the wider study: Among the sequenced Susac syndrome patients, six had clinically active disease and 8 or 9 were in clinical remission. At blood withdrawal, Susac syndrome patients were therapy-naive, treated with corticosteroids (with IVIg additionally given to some), or treated with IVIg alone. The study used repertoire sequencing to test whether antigen drove CD8+ T cell activation and differentiation in Susac syndrome. General study outcomes and caveats: In patients with Susac syndrome, the CD4+ T cell repertoire showed no detectable clonal expansion. The study acknowledged that relatively few individuals were included in the TCR sequencing and HLA analysis.

V and J lose 8 bases and 8 bases, and a span of 9 bases separates them. The CDR3 contains 11 residues, cysteine and phenylalanine counted. Just CDR3 DNA is preserved here, 33 bases in frame from base 1. The germline V gene encodes CDR1 SNHLY and CDR2 FYNNEI. The sequence is built from TRBV2 and TRBJ1-4; no D gene is confidently identified. The specimen sequenced was CD4+ T cells from PBMCs. This clonotype originated in a human donor with Susac syndrome. The CDR3 amino acid sequence is: CASFLGEKLFF. Here is the DNA: TGTGCCAGCTTCCTCGGGGAAAAACTGTTTTTT.